The clone carrying this TCR beta chain has a count of ten or more. The antigen remains undetermined. Genomic DNA acted as the template from which TCR beta VDJ combination and CDR3 sequence profiling were carried out. Using its own MiXCR run on the reads, TCRdb lists one record per CDR3 protein. The table has more than 100,000 distinct CDR3 sequences, 48% seen once. The data were taken from a study of CD8+CD57+ T cells in acquired aplastic anemia. Background on the study: Roughly 3 ug was the average amount of DNA from sorted CD4+ and CD8+ cells. As sequenced from healthy donors, CD4+ cells averaged about 11 million reads.

Study-level points and caveats: Levels of CD8+ Simpson's diversity were not significantly distinct in patients versus controls. There were 25 to 30 CD8+ CDR3 sequences that occurred in both patients and controls.

The CDR3 sequence is 15 residues long. The J segment lost 2 bases and the V segment lost 6 bases, leaving 7 bases of the junction unmatched. Looked up from germline, CDR1 is DFQATT and CDR2 is SNEGSKA (reference sequence). This chain links TRBV20-1 with TRBJ2-2; 9 nucleotides agree with TRBD2. Sequencing was performed on sorted CD4+, CD8+, or CD8+CD57+ T cells (not recorded which) from PBMCs. This sequence was found in a human donor in good health, serving as a control. The CDR3 nucleotides read TGCAGTGCGAACTTAGCGGGGGCAAACACCGGGGAGCTGTTTTTT. Translating gives CSANLAGANTGELFF.